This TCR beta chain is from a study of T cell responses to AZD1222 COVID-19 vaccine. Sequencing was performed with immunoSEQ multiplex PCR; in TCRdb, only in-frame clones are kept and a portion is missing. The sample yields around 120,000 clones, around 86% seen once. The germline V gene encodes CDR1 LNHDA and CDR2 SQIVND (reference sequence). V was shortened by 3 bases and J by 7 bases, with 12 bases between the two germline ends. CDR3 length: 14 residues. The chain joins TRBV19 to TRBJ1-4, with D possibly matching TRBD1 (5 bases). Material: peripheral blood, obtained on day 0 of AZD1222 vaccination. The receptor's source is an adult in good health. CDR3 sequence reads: CASSIRQGGEKLFF. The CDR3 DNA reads TGTGCCAGTAGTATCCGGCAGGGCGGTGAAAAACTGTTTTTT. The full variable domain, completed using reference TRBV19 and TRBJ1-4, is DGGITQSPKYLFRKEGQNVTLSCEQNLNHDAMYWYRQDPGQGLRLIYYSQIVNDFQKGDIAEGYSVSREKKESFPLTVTSAQKNPTAFYLCASSIRQGGEKLFFGSGTQLSVL.